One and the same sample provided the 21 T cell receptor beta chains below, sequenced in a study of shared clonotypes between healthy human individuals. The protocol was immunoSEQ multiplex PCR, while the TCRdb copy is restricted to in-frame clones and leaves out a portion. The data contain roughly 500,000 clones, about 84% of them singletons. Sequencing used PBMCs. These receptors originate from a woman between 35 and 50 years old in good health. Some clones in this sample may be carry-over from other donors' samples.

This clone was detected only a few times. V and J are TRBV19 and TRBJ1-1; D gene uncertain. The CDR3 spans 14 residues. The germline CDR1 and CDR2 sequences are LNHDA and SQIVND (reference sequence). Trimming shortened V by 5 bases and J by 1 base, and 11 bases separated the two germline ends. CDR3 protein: CASSAPAANTEAFF. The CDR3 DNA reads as TGTGCCAGTAGTGCACCCGCGGCGAACACTGAAGCTTTCTTT.

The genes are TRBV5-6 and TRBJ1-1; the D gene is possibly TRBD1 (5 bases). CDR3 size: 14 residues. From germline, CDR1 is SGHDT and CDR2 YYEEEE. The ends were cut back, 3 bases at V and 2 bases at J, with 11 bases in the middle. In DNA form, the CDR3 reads TGTGCCAGCAGCTGGGGACGGGCCAACACTGAAGCTTTCTTT. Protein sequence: CASSWGRANTEAFF. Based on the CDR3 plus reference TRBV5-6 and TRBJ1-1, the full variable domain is DAGVTQSPTHLIKTRGQQVTLRCSPKSGHDTVSWYQQALGQGPQFIFQYYEEEERQRGNFPDRFSGHQFPNYSSELNVNALLLGDSALYLCASSWGRANTEAFFGQGTRLTVV.

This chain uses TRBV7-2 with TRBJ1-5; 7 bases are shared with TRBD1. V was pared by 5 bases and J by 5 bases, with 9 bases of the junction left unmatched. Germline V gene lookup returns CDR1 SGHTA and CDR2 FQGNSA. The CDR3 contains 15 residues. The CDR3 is CASSQDEGAHQPQHF. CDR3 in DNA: TGTGCCAGCAGCCAAGATGAGGGGGCTCATCAGCCCCAGCATTTT.

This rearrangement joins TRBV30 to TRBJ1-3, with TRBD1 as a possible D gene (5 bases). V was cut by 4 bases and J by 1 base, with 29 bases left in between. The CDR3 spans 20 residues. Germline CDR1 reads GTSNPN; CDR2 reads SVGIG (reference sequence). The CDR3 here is CAWTLRPGERARGSGNTIYF. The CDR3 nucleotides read TGTGCCTGGACGCTACGCCCGGGAGAGCGAGCAAGGGGTTCTGGAAACACCATATATTTT.

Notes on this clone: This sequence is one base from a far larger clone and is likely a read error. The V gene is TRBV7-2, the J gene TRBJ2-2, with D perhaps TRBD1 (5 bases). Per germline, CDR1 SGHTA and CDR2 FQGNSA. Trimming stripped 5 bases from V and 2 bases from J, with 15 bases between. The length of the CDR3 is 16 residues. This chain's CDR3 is CASSLFGAANTGELFF. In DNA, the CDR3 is TGTGCCAGCAGCCTCTTTGGGGCAGCTAACACCGGGGAGCTGTTTTTT.

CDR3 sequence (DNA): TGTGCCAGCAGGATCACCATCATCCCGACAGGGCGCCAGCCCCAGCATTTT. This sequence encodes CASRITIIPTGRQPQHF. This chain links TRBV28 with TRBJ1-5; 7 bases match TRBD1. The ends lost 6 bases at V and 7 bases at J; junction bases unmatched: 18. CDR1 and CDR2 (germline): MDHEN, SYDVKM. This CDR3 is 17 amino acids long.

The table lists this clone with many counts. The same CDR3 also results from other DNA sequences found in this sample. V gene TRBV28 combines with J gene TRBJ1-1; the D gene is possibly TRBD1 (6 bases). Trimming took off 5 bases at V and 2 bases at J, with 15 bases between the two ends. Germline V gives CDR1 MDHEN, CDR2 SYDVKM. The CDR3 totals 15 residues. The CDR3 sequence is CASSPYDRRNTEAFF. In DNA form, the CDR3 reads TGTGCCAGCAGTCCCTACGACAGGAGAAACACTGAAGCTTTCTTT.

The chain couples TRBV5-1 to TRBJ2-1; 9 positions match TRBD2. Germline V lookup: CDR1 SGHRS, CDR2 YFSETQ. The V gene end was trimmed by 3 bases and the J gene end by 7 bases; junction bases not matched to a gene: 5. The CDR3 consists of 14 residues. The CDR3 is CASSSITSGNEQFF. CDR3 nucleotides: TGCGCCAGCAGCTCGATTACTAGCGGGAATGAGCAGTTCTTC.

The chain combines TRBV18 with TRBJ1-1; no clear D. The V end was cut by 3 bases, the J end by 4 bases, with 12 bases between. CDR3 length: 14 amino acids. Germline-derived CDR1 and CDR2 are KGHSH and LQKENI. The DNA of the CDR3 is TGTGCCAGCTCACCTGCGCTTCAGGCCACTGAAGCTTTCTTT. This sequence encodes CASSPALQATEAFF.

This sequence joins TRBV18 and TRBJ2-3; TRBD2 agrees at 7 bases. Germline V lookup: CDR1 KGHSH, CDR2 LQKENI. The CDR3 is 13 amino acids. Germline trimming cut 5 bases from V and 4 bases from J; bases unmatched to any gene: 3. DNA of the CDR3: TGTGCCAGCTCAGGGGAGGGGCCAGATACGCAGTATTTT. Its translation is CASSGEGPDTQYF. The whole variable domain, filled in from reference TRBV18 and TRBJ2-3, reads NAGVMQNPRHLVRRRGQEARLRCSPMKGHSHVYWYRQLPEEGLKFMVYLQKENIIDESGMPKERFSAEFPKEGPSILRIQQVVRGDSAAYFCASSGEGPDTQYFGPGTRLTVL.

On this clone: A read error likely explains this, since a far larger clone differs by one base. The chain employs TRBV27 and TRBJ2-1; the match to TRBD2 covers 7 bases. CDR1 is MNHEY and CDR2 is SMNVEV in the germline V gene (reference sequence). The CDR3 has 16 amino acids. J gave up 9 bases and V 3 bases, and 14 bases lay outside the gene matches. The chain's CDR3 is CASSLSGLTKIGEQFF. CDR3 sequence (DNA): TGTGCCAGCAGTTTGTCGGGACTAACTAAGATTGGTGAGCAGTTCTTC.

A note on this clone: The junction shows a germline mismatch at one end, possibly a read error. The CDR3 spells CASPPSTVGQGADEQYF. CDR3 in DNA: TGTGCCAGCCCACCAAGTACGGTCGGGCAGGGGGCCGACGAGCAGTACTTC. The genes are TRBV18 and TRBJ2-7, with 8 bases lining up with TRBD1. CDR3 length: 17 amino acids. CDR1 and CDR2 from the germline V gene are KGHSH and LQKENI.

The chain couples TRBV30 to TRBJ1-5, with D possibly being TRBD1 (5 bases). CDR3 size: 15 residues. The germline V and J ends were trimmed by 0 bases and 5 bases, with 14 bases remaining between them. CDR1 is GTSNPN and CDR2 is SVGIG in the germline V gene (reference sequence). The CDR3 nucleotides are TGTGCCTGGAGTGTTGGGGGTTTCGGCGATCAGCCCCAGCATTTT. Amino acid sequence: CAWSVGGFGDQPQHF.

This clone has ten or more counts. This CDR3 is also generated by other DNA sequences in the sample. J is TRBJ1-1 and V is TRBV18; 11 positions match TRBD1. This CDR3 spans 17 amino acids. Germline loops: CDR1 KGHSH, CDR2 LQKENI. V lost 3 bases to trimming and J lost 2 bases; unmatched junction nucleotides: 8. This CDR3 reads CASSPFRDRGGNTEAFF. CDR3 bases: TGTGCCAGCTCACCTTTCCGGGACAGGGGGGGTAACACTGAAGCTTTCTTT.

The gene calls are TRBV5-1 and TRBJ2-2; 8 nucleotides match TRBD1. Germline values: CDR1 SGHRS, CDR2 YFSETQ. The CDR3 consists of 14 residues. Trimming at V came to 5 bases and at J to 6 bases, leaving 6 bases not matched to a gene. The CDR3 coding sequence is TGCGCCAGCAGGACAGGGGTAGTCTCCGGGGAGCTGTTTTTT. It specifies CASRTGVVSGELFF.

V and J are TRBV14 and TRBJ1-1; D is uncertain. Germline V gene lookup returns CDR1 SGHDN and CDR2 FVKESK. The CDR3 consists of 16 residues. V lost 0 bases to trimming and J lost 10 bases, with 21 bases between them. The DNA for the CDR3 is TGTGCCAGCAGCCAAGATACGGTGACACGGAAAGTAGCAGCTTTCTTT. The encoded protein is CASSQDTVTRKVAAFF.

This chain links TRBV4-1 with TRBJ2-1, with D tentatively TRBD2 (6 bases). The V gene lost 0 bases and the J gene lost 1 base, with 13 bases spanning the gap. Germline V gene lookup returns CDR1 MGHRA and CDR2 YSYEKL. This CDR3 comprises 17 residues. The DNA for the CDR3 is TGCGCCAGCAGCCAAGATGGAACTAGCTTATCCTACAATGAGCAGTTCTTC. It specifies CASSQDGTSLSYNEQFF.

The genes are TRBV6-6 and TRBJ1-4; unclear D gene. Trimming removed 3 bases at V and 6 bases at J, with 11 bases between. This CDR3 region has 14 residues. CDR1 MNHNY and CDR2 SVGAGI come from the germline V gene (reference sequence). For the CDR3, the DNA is TGTGCCAGCAGTTATCGTGGCAAGGATGAAAAACTGTTTTTT. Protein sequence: CASSYRGKDEKLFF.

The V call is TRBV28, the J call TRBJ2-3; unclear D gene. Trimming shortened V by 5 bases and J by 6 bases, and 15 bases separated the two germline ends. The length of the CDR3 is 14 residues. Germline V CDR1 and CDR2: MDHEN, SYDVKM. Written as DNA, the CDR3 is TGTGCCAGCAGTCCCTCCTGGGCCCTCGATACGCAGTATTTT. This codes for CASSPSWALDTQYF. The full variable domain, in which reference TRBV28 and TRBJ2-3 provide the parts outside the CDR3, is DVKVTQSSRYLVKRTGEKVFLECVQDMDHENMFWYRQDPGLGLRLIYFSYDVKMKEKGDIPEGYSVSREKKERFSLILESASTNQTSMYLCASSPSWALDTQYFGPGTRLTVL.

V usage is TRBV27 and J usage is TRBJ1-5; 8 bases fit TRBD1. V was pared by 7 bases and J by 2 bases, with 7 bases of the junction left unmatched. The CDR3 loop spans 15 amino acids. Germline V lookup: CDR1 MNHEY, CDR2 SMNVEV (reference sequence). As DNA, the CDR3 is TGTGCCAGCACCGCGACAGGGGAGGGCAATCAGCCCCAGCATTTT. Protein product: CASTATGEGNQPQHF.

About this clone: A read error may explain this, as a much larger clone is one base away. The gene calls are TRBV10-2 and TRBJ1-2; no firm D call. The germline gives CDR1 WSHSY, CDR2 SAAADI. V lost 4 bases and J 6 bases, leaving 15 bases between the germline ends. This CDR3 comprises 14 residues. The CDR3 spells CASSGYPPRDGYTF. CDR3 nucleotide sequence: TGCGCCAGCAGTGGGTATCCGCCGAGGGATGGCTACACCTTC.